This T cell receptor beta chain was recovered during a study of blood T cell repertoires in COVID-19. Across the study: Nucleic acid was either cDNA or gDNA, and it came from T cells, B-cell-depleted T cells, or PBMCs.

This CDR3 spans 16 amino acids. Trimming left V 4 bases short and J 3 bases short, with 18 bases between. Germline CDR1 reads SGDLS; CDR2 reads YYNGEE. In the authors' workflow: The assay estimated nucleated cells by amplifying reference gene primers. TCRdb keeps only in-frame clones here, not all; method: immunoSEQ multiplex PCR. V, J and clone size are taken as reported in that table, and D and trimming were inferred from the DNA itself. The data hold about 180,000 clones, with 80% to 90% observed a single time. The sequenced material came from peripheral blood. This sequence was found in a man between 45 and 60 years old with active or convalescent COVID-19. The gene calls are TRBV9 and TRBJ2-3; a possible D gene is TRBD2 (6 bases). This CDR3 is CASSPRGGEWTDTQYF. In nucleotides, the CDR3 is TGTGCCAGCAGCCCGCGAGGAGGGGAGTGGACAGATACGCAGTATTTT.